These 14 T cell receptor beta chains were sequenced from one sample in a study of CD8 T cells in ankylosing spondylitis. Study observations and caveats: It appeared that ankylosing spondylitis blood was characterized by a TCR beta motif of about 8 highly homologous variants.

TCRdb processed the 5' RACE reads anew with MiXCR; each CDR3 protein has one entry. The sample contains 450,000 or so distinct CDR3 sequences, about 24% of which appear only once. These TCRs are of unknown antigen specificity. Sequencing was performed on blood, either unsorted or a sorted T cell fraction (not recorded which). These receptors all stem from a male donor with ankylosing spondylitis.

The gene calls are TRBV20-1 and TRBJ1-1, with 7 nucleotides matching TRBD1. The J segment lost 3 bases and the V segment lost 0 bases, leaving 4 bases of the junction unmatched. Germline lookup yields CDR1 DFQATT and CDR2 SNEGSKA (reference sequence). This CDR3 is 14 amino acids long. The CDR3 nucleotides are TGCAGTGCTAGAGATCACAGGGGACACACTGAAGCTTTCTTT. The encoded protein is CSARDHRGHTEAFF.

Comments on this clonotype: A read error may explain this, as a much larger clone is one base away. The CDR3 DNA sequence: TGTGCCAGCAGCGGGGACTTCCAAGAGACCCAGTACTTC. Protein: CASSGDFQETQYF. The gene calls are TRBV5-5 and TRBJ2-5, with D perhaps matching TRBD2 (6 bases). The CDR3 runs to 13 residues. V lost 4 bases and J 1 base, leaving 8 bases between the germline ends. Per the germline V gene, CDR1 is SGHKS and CDR2 is YYEKEE (reference sequence).

This clonotype was seen more than once but under ten times. This chain connects TRBV10-3 to TRBJ2-7, with TRBD2 matching over 8 bases. The CDR3 contains 13 residues. Unmatched junction bases numbered 10, after V lost 10 bases and J lost 5 bases. The V gene's germline CDR1 is ENHRY and CDR2 SYGVKD. CDR3 amino acids: CATRLASEDEQYF. CDR3 nucleotide sequence: TGTGCCACACGACTAGCGTCTGAAGACGAGCAGTACTTC.

The genes are TRBV3-1 and TRBJ2-1; TRBD1 or TRBD2 may be the D gene (5 bases each). Trimming left V 3 bases short and J 6 bases short, with 18 bases between. The CDR3 spans 16 residues. Germline assignment: CDR1 LGHDT and CDR2 YNNKEL (reference sequence). The CDR3 DNA follows: TGTGCCAGCAGCCATAGGGGACCGTCAAGTAGCAATGAGCAGTTCTTC. Its translation is CASSHRGPSSSNEQFF.

The chain employs TRBV6-1 and TRBJ2-3; D gene ambiguous. Germline assignment: CDR1 MNHNS and CDR2 SASEGT. The CDR3 contains 12 residues. V gave up 7 bases and J gave up 4 bases, with 9 bases separating them. DNA for the CDR3: TGTGCCAGCACCAGAATGGCAGATACGCAGTATTTT. Translation: CASTRMADTQYF.

The chain joins TRBV24-1 to TRBJ2-3; 7 nucleotides align to TRBD1. CDR1 and CDR2 from the germline V gene are KGHDR and SFDVKD. J was trimmed by 4 bases and V by 4 bases; bases with no gene match: 4. The CDR3 runs to 14 residues. CDR3 protein: CATSEDTGADTQYF. The CDR3 bases are TGTGCCACCAGTGAAGACACAGGGGCAGATACGCAGTATTTT.

The gene calls are TRBV19 and TRBJ2-1, with 13 bases that match TRBD2. CDR1 and CDR2 (germline): LNHDA, SQIVND (reference sequence). V trimming: 7 bases; J trimming: 5 bases; junction bases outside the gene matches: 14. CDR3 length: 18 residues. The CDR3 sequence: CASNLRAGTSGTNNEQFF. In DNA, the CDR3 is TGTGCCAGTAACCTTAGAGCCGGGACTAGCGGGACAAACAATGAGCAGTTCTTC.

There are many counts of this clonotype. The chain has TRBV7-9 and TRBJ2-5; D is unresolved. Germline V CDR1 and CDR2: SEHNR, FQNEAQ (reference sequence). This CDR3 is 14 amino acids long. Trimming removed 5 bases at V and 0 bases at J, with 10 bases between. The CDR3 spells CASSLAEYQETQYF. Here the CDR3 DNA reads TGTGCCAGCAGCCTTGCAGAGTACCAAGAGACCCAGTACTTC.

The chain has TRBV7-2 and TRBJ2-7; D not certain. This CDR3 has 14 residues. Germline loops: CDR1 SGHTA, CDR2 FQGNSA. The V end lost 5 bases, the J end lost 2 bases, and 13 bases lay between the germline ends. Here the CDR3 reads CASSAPGLTYEQYF. In nucleotides, the CDR3 is TGTGCCAGCAGCGCCCCCGGGCTTACCTACGAGCAGTACTTC. Looking up the rest from reference TRBV7-2 and TRBJ2-7 gives the full variable domain: GAGVSQSPSNKVTEKGKDVELRCDPISGHTALYWYRQSLGQGLEFLIYFQGNSAPDKSGLPSDRFSAERTGGSVSTLTIQRTQQEDSAVYLCASSAPGLTYEQYFGPGTRLTVT.

This chain's CDR3 is CASSGQHWSNQPQHF. In DNA, the CDR3 is TGTGCCAGCAGCGGACAGCATTGGAGCAATCAGCCCCAGCATTTT. The V and J genes are TRBV2 and TRBJ1-5; a possible D gene is TRBD1 (6 bases). CDR3 size: 15 residues. Between the trimmed V and J ends, which lost 6 bases and 1 base, there was a span of 13 bases. Germline V gene data show CDR1 as SNHLY and CDR2 as FYNNEI.

This clonotype was counted between two and nine times. The genes are TRBV24-1 and TRBJ2-1; D gene ambiguous. Trimming removed 5 bases at V and 0 bases at J, with 7 bases between. The germline gives CDR1 KGHDR, CDR2 SFDVKD. The CDR3 length is 14 residues. The CDR3 loop reads CATSVKSSYNEQFF. The CDR3 region has the DNA TGTGCCACCAGTGTCAAGAGCTCCTACAATGAGCAGTTCTTC.

The chain joins TRBV2 to TRBJ2-3; the D is unclear. Trimming stripped 2 bases from V and 12 bases from J, with 9 bases between. The CDR3 spans 11 residues. Germline lookup yields CDR1 SNHLY and CDR2 FYNNEI. The chain's CDR3 is CASSEPIHQYF. The CDR3, as DNA: TGTGCCAGCAGTGAACCCATCCACCAGTATTTT.

In its sample, this clonotype was seen many times. This chain joins TRBV20-1 and TRBJ2-5; maybe TRBD2 (5 bases). CDR1 is DFQATT and CDR2 is SNEGSKA in the germline V gene (reference sequence). Trimming shortened V by 6 bases and J by 1 base, and 21 bases separated the two germline ends. CDR3 length: 16 amino acids. In DNA form, the CDR3 reads TGCAGTGCCTCCCAGAGTTTAGCGCCAATCCAAGAGACCCAGTACTTC. Its translation is CSASQSLAPIQETQYF.

The chain combines TRBV24-1 with TRBJ2-3; TRBD1 matches at 9 bases. There are 16 residues in the CDR3. J lost 4 bases, V lost 4 bases, and 8 bases had no gene match. Germline-derived CDR1 and CDR2 are KGHDR and SFDVKD. The CDR3 loop reads CATSDADRGFADTQYF. CDR3 coding DNA: TGTGCCACCAGTGACGCGGACAGGGGATTCGCAGATACGCAGTATTTT.